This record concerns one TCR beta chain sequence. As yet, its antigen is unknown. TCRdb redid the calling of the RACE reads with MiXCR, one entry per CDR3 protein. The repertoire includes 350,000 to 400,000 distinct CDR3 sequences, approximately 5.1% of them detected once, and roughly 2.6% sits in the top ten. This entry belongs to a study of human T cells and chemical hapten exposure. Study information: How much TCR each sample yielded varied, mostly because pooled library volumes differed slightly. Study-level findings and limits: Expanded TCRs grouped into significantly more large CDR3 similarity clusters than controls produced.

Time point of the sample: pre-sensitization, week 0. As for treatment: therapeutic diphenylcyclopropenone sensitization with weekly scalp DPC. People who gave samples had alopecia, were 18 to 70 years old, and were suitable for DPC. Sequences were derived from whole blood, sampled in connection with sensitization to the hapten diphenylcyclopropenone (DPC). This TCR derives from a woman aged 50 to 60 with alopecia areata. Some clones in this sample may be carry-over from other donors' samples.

Here the CDR3 reads CASSQGLAGGLTHTQYF. The CDR3 nucleotides read TGTGCCAGCAGCCAAGGGCTAGCGGGGGGCCTAACGCATACGCAGTATTTT. The gene calls are TRBV3-1 and TRBJ2-3, with 11 nucleotides matching TRBD2. CDR1 and CDR2 (germline): LGHDT, YNNKEL (reference sequence). CDR3 size: 17 residues. Unmatched junction bases numbered 10, after V lost 1 base and J lost 7 bases.